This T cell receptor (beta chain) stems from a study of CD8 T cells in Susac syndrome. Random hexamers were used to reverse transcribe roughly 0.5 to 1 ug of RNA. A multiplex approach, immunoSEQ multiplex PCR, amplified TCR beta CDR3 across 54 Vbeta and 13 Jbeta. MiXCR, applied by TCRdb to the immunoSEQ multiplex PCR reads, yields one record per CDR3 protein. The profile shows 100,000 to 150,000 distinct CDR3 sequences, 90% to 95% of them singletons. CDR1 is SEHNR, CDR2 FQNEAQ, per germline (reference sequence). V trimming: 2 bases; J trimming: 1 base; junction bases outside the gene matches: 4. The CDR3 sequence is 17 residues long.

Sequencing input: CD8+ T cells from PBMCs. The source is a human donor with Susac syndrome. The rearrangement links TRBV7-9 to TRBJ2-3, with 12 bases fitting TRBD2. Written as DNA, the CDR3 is TGTGCCAGCAGCTTAACATCTAGCGGGAGGGGCACAGATACGCAGTATTTT. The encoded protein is CASSLTSSGRGTDTQYF.